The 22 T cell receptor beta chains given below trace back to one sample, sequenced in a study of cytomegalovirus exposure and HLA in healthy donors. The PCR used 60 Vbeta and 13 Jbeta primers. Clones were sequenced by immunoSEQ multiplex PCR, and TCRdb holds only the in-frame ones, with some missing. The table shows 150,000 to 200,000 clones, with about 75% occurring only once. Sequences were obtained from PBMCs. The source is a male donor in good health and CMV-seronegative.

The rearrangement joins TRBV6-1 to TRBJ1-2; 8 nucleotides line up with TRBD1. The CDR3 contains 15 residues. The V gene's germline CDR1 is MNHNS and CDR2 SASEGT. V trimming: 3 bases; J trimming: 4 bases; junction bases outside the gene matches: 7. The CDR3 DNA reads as TGTGCCAGCAGTGACAGGGGGCGCCCGCCCTATGGCTACACCTTC. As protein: CASSDRGRPPYGYTF.

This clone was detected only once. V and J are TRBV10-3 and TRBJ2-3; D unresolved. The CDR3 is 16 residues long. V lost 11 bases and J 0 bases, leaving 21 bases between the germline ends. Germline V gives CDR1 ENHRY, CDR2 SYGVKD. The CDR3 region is CAADTTRHYSTDTQYF. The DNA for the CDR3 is TGTGCCGCCGACACAACCCGACATTATAGCACAGATACGCAGTATTTT.

CDR3 sequence (DNA): TGTGCCAGTAGTATTTGGCAGGGGGCCTACGAGCAGTACTTC. Its protein product is CASSIWQGAYEQYF. The chain uses TRBV19 and TRBJ2-7; 7 bases are a match to TRBD1. Germline V gene data show CDR1 as LNHDA and CDR2 as SQIVND (reference sequence). The CDR3 has 14 residues. J was trimmed by 2 bases and V by 3 bases; bases with no gene match: 4.

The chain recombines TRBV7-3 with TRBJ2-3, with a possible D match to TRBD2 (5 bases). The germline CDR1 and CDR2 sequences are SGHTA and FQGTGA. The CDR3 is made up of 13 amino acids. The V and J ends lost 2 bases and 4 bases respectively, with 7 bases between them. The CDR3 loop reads CASSLGRPDTQYF. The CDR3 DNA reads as TGTGCCAGCAGCTTAGGGAGACCAGATACGCAGTATTTT. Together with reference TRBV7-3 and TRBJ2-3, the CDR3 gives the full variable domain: GAGVSQTPSNKVTEKGKYVELRCDPISGHTALYWYRQSLGQGPEFLIYFQGTGAADDSGLPNDRFFAVRPEGSVSTLKIQRTERGDSAVYLCASSLGRPDTQYFGPGTRLTVL.

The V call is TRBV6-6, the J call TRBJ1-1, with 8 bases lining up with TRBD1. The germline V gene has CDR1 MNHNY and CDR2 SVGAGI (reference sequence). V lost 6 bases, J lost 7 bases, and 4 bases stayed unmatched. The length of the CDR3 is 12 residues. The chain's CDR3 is CASSRQGNEAFF. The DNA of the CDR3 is TGTGCCAGCAGCCGACAGGGGAATGAAGCTTTCTTT.

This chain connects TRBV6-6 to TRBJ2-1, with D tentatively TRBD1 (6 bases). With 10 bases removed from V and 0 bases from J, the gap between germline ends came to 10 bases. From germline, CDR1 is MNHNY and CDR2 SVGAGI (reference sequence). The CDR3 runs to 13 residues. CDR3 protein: CATGTSSYNEQFF. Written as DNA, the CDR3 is TGTGCCACCGGGACAAGCTCCTACAATGAGCAGTTCTTC.

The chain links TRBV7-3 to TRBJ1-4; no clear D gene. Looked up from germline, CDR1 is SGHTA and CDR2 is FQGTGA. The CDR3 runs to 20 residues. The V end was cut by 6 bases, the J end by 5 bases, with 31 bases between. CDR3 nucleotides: TGTGCCAGCAGTCCTCCCCCCATGCCCGGTTGTTGGGTACTAAATGAAAAACTGTTTTTT. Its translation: CASSPPPMPGCWVLNEKLFF.

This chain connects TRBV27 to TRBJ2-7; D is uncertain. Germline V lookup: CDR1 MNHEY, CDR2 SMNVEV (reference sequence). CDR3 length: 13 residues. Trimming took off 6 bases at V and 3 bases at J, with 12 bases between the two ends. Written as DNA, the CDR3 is TGTGCCAGCAGCTGGGCGCAGAACTACGAGCAGTACTTC. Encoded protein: CASSWAQNYEQYF.

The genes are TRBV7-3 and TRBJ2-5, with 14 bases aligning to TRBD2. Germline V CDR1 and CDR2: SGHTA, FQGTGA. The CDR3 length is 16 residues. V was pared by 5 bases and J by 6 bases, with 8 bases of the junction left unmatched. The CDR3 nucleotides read TGTGCCAGCAGCATCGCGACTAGCGGGGGGGCTCAGACCCAGTACTTC. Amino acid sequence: CASSIATSGGAQTQYF.

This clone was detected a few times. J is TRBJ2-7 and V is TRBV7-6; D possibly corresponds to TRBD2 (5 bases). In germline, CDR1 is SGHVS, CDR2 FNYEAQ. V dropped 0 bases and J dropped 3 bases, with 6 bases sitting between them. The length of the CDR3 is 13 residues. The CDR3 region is CASSLAGSYEQYF. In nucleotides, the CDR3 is TGTGCCAGCAGCTTAGCAGGGAGCTACGAGCAGTACTTC.

CDR3 nucleotides: TGCGCCAGCAGCTTGGACAGGGGTTGGACAGATACGCAGTATTTT. Translated: CASSLDRGWTDTQYF. J is TRBJ2-3 and V is TRBV5-1; TRBD1 matches at 7 bases. CDR3 size: 15 residues. Losses at the gene ends were 0 bases for V and 3 bases for J; bases not matched to a gene: 4. Germline V gives CDR1 SGHRS, CDR2 YFSETQ.

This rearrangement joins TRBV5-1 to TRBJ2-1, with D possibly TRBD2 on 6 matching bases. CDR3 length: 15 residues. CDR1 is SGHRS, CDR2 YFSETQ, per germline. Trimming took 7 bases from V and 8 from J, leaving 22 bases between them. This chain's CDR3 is CASRREIGARDEQFF. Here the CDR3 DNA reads TGCGCCAGCCGACGGGAGATCGGGGCGCGGGATGAGCAGTTCTTC.

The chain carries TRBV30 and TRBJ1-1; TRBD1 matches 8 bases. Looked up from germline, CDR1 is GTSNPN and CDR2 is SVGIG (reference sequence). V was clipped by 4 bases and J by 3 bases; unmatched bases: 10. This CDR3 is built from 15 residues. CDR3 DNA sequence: TGTGCCTGGATCGATCAGGGGGCGGAGTACACTGAAGCTTTCTTT. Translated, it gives CAWIDQGAEYTEAFF.

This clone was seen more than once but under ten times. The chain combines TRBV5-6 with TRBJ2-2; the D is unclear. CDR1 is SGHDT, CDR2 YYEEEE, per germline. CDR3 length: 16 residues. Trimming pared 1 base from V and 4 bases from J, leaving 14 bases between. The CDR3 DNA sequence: TGTGCCAGCAGCTTGATTTCGAGAACGGGCACCGGGGAGCTGTTTTTT. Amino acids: CASSLISRTGTGELFF.

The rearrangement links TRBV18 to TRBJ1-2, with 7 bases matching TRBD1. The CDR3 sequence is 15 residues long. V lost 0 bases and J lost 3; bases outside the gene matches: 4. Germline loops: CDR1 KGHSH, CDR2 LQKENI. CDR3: CASSPPNQGDYGYTF. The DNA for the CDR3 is TGTGCCAGCTCACCACCAAACCAGGGGGACTATGGCTACACCTTC.

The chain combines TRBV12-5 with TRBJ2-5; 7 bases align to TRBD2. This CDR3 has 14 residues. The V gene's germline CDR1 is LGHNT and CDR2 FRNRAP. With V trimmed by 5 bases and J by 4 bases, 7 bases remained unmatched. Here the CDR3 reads CASGTGGGTETQYF. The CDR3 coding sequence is TGTGCTAGTGGTACCGGCGGGGGAACAGAGACCCAGTACTTC.

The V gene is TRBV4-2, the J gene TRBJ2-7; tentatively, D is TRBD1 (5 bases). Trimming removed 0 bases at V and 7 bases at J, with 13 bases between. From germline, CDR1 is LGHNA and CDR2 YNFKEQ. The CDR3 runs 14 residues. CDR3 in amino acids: CASSQEAGIVEQYF. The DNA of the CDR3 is TGTGCCAGCAGCCAAGAAGCAGGGATTGTGGAGCAGTACTTC.

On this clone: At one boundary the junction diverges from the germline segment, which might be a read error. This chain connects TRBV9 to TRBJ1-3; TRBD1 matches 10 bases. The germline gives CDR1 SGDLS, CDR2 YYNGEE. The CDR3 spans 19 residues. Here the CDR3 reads CVSSPMGQGSRTSGNTIYF. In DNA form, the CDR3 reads TGTGTCAGCAGCCCGATGGGACAGGGGTCGAGGACCTCTGGAAACACCATATATTTT.

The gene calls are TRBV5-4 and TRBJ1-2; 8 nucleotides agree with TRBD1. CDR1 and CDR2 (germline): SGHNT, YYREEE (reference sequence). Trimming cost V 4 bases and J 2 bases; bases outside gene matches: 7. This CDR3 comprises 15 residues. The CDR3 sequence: CASSLLDRVNYGYTF. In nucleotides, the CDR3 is TGTGCCAGCAGCCTACTGGACAGGGTAAACTATGGCTACACCTTC.

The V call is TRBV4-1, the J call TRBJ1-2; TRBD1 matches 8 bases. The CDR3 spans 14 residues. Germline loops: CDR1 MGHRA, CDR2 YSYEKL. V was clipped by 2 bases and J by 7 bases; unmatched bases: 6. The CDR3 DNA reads TGCGCCAGCAGCCAACCCGACAGGGGAGGTGGCTACACCTTC. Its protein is CASSQPDRGGGYTF.

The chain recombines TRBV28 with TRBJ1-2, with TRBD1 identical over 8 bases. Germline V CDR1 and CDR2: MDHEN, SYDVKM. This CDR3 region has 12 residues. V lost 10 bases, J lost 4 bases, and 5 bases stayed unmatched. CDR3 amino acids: CATRQGSYGYTF. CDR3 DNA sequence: TGTGCCACAAGACAGGGGAGCTATGGCTACACCTTC.

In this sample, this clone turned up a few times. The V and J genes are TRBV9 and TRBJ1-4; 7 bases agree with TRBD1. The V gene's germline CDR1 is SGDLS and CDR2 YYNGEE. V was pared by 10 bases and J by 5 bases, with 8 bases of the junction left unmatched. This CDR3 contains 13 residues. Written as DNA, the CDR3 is TGTGCCGGGACAGATGGGTTAAATGAAAAACTGTTTTTT. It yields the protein CAGTDGLNEKLFF.